This entry is about one TCR beta chain. Antigen specificity is unknown. This sample is part of a study of Ad26.COV2.S vaccination and SARS-CoV-2 variants. Overall study context: Donor was in the COV1001 Ad26.COV2.S trial arm.

Findings of the study overall: Whether participants received vaccine or placebo, their non-spike TCR breadth was similar. People who got the vaccine had more spike-specific TCR breadth than people who got placebo.

This CDR3 is 17 amino acids long. V lost 5 bases to trimming and J lost 4 bases, with 23 bases between them. Looked up from germline, CDR1 is MDHEN and CDR2 is SYDVKM. Documented treatment: some 20 received Ad26.COV2.S at low or high dose, single or two shots; several received placebo; per-sample allocation not given. Day 63 after the first injection of vaccine or placebo was the sampling time. Profiling relied on immunoSEQ multiplex PCR, and the TCRdb table lists in-frame clones only, not all of them. The sample holds about 350,000 clones, about nine tenths seen once. The sample here was peripheral blood, taken in a trial of Ad26.COV2.S vaccine versus placebo. V and J are TRBV28 and TRBJ1-1, with a possible D match to TRBD1 (6 bases). The TCR was taken from a person between 18 and 65 years old who received the Ad26.COV2.S COVID-19 vaccine or a placebo. CDR3 protein: CASSRQEISVRRTEAFF. CDR3 DNA: TGTGCCAGCAGTAGACAGGAGATCTCGGTTCGGCGCACTGAAGCTTTCTTT. Based on the CDR3 plus reference TRBV28 and TRBJ1-1, the full variable domain is DVKVTQSSRYLVKRTGEKVFLECVQDMDHENMFWYRQDPGLGLRLIYFSYDVKMKEKGDIPEGYSVSREKKERFSLILESASTNQTSMYLCASSRQEISVRRTEAFFGQGTRLTVV.